The text below deals with one T cell receptor (beta chain). Its antigen remains unknown. Clones were read by immunoSEQ multiplex PCR, and TCRdb kept only the in-frame ones, dropping some. This sample has 100,000 to 150,000 clones; approximately 86% occur once, and the top ten carry less than 10%. The data were taken from a study of identifying expanded T cells in peripheral blood. Germline CDR1 is MNHNY and CDR2 is SVGAGI (reference sequence). The length of the CDR3 is 16 residues. Trimming removed 0 bases at V and 1 base at J, with 13 bases between. Whole-study results and caveats: Differentially abundant clones: around 1.2 between replicates, roughly 16 at roughly 2 weeks, under 25 at four. Across healthy donors, higher total template counts meant significantly greater roughly 2-week count variance.

No infections or other immune events were documented during collection. The TCR comes from a person between 18 and 70 years old in good health. The chain recombines TRBV6-6 with TRBJ2-7; possibly TRBD1 or TRBD2 for D (7 bases each). The specimen sequenced was blood. This CDR3 is CASSYSGGGGSYEQYF. The CDR3 DNA follows: TGTGCCAGCAGTTACTCGGGAGGGGGCGGATCCTACGAGCAGTACTTC.